The rows below give T cell receptor beta chains drawn from one sample of a study of control samples from healthy donors and cancer patients. The table came from immunoSEQ multiplex PCR; TCRdb's copy has only in-frame clones and leaves some out. Among 75,000 to 100,000 clones listed, roughly 82% were seen once. Input material: blood. These receptors all stem from a man in his sixties in good health. CDR3s include the opening cysteine and the closing phenylalanine or tryptophan. A D gene is named only where the DNA matches it firmly. Clone size is given for some rows only: seen once, a few or many times, or a class if the clone is expanded.

NA	TRBV19	NA	TRBJ2-1	CASSIATMMYNEQFF	TGTGCCAGTAGTATCGCGACTATGATGTACAATGAGCAGTTCTTC
once	TRBV18	NA	TRBJ1-5	CASSPRQDLRENSNQPQHF	TGTGCCAGCTCACCACGACAGGACCTCAGAGAAAATAGCAATCAGCCCCAGCATTTT
NA	TRBV9	NA	TRBJ1-2	CASSVDGDYGYTF	TGTGCCAGCAGCGTAGATGGGGACTACGGCTACACCTTC
NA	TRBV25-1	TRBD2	TRBJ2-7	CASSEYTGGGYEQYF	TGTGCCAGCAGTGAATATACGGGGGGAGGCTACGAGCAGTACTTC
NA	TRBV4-1	TRBD1	TRBJ2-6	CASSPGQGGRRANVLTF	TGCGCCAGCAGCCCCGGACAGGGGGGACGTCGAGCCAACGTCCTGACTTTC
NA	TRBV30	NA	TRBJ2-7	CAWSVQSEQYF	TGTGCCTGGAGTGTACAATCCGAGCAGTACTTC
NA	TRBV28	NA	TRBJ1-5	CASSFRTQGRTYNQPQHF	TGTGCCAGCAGTTTCAGGACCCAGGGGAGAACATACAATCAGCCCCAGCATTTT
NA	TRBV30	TRBD1	TRBJ1-2	CAWSLGALGRDRLANYGYTF	TGTGCCTGGAGCTTGGGGGCCCTGGGCAGGGACAGACTAGCCAACTATGGCTACACCTTC
NA	TRBV7-7	NA	TRBJ2-7	CASSPPPGELYEQYF	TGTGCTAGCAGCCCCCCGCCAGGGGAACTCTACGAGCAGTACTTC
few	TRBV11-3	NA	TRBJ2-3	CASPVADFCTDTQYF	TGTGCCAGCCCCGTAGCAGACTTTTGCACAGATACGCAGTATTTT
NA	TRBV27	NA	TRBJ2-3	CASSQVPQGPDTQYF	TGTGCCAGCAGTCAAGTCCCACAGGGACCAGATACGCAGTATTTT
few	TRBV15	TRBD1	TRBJ2-7	CATSERTGAYEQYF	TGTGCCACCAGCGAAAGGACAGGGGCCTACGAGCAGTACTTC
once	TRBV19	NA	TRBJ1-5	CASSTLREGNQPQHF	TGTGCCAGTAGTACCCTCCGAGAGGGCAATCAGCCCCAGCATTTT
NA	TRBV6-5	NA	TRBJ1-2	CALLVPTESGYTF	TGTGCCCTACTAGTCCCTACGGAGAGTGGCTACACCTTC
NA	TRBV6-1	NA	TRBJ2-1	CASSEQVLYNEQFF	TGTGCCAGCAGTGAACAGGTTTTATACAATGAGCAGTTCTTC
NA	TRBV5-1	NA	TRBJ1-5	CASSLNGQINQPQHF	TGCGCCAGCAGCTTAAACGGACAAATAAATCAGCCCCAGCATTTT
once	TRBV12-3/TRBV12-4	TRBD2	TRBJ2-3	CASSLPPTSGLSF	TGTGCCAGCAGTTTACCCCCGACTAGCGGGTTGTCATTT
NA	TRBV11-2	TRBD2	TRBJ2-5	CASRSLAGEPRETQYF	TGTGCCAGCAGGTCACTAGCGGGGGAGCCGCGAGAGACCCAGTACTTC
NA	TRBV29-1	TRBD2	TRBJ2-7	CSGGGSYEQYF	TGCAGCGGGGGGGGCTCCTACGAGCAGTACTTC
NA	TRBV5-8	NA	TRBJ2-2	CASSSGTYRPGELFF	TGTGCCAGCAGCTCCGGGACATATCGACCCGGGGAGCTGTTTTTT
once	TRBV28	NA	TRBJ1-2	CASSEQGNYGYTF	TGTGCCAGCAGTGAACAGGGCAACTATGGCTACACCTTC
NA	TRBV6-5	NA	TRBJ2-7	CASSYSGLPYEQYF	TGTGCCAGCAGTTACTCTGGACTTCCCTACGAGCAGTACTTC
NA	TRBV2	TRBD2	TRBJ2-7	CASSRSRTSGTGEQYF	TGTGCCAGCAGTCGAAGCCGGACTAGCGGGACTGGAGAGCAGTACTTC
NA	TRBV5-1	NA	TRBJ2-5	CASSMRQRETQYF	TGCGCCAGCAGCATGCGACAGCGAGAGACCCAGTACTTC
NA	TRBV3-1/TRBV3-2	NA	TRBJ1-3	CASSQEPLGTIYF	TGTGCCAGCAGCCAAGAGCCCCTAGGCACCATATATTTT
NA	TRBV21-1	NA	TRBJ1-2	CASSKRLEANYGYTF	TGTGCCAGCAGCAAAAGACTAGAAGCTAACTATGGCTACACCTTC
NA	TRBV27	NA	TRBJ2-5	CASSLNPRSGETQYF	TGTGCCAGCAGTTTAAACCCCAGGAGTGGAGAGACCCAGTACTTC
NA	TRBV5-6	TRBD1	TRBJ2-7	CASSGQGPYEQYF	TGTGCCAGCAGCGGACAGGGCCCCTACGAGCAGTACTTC
NA	TRBV19	NA	TRBJ1-5	CASSHQNRVTQPQHF	TGTGCCAGTAGCCACCAAAACAGGGTAACGCAGCCCCAGCATTTT
once	TRBV7-6	NA	TRBJ1-1	CASSLDTTEAFF	TGTGCCAGCAGCTTGGACACCACTGAAGCTTTCTTT
NA	TRBV19	NA	TRBJ2-7	CASSIGGPSSEQYF	TGTGCCAGTAGTATAGGAGGGCCCTCATCCGAGCAGTACTTC
NA	TRBV18	NA	TRBJ1-3	CASSDAFGSFAPGNTIYF	TGTGCCAGCTCAGATGCTTTTGGGTCCTTCGCCCCTGGAAACACCATATATTTT
NA	TRBV6-6	NA	TRBJ2-5	CASSWHREETQYF	TGTGCCAGCAGTTGGCACAGGGAGGAGACCCAGTACTTC
NA	TRBV30	NA	TRBJ1-6	CAWSPGRSPLHF	TGTGCCTGGAGTCCTGGGAGGTCACCCCTCCACTTT
NA	TRBV4-2	NA	TRBJ2-1	CASSVGGNEQFF	TGTGCCAGCAGCGTCGGGGGAAATGAGCAGTTCTTC
NA	TRBV15	NA	TRBJ2-7	CATSRDLGGYEQYF	TGTGCCACCAGCAGAGACTTGGGGGGCTACGAGCAGTACTTC
NA	TRBV2	NA	TRBJ2-7	CASSPEGRLLGNYEQYF	TGTGCCAGCAGCCCGGAGGGACGGTTATTAGGGAACTACGAGCAGTACTTC
NA	TRBV5-1	NA	TRBJ2-3	CASSLIGYRTDTQYF	TGCGCCAGCAGCTTGATTGGGTACCGCACAGATACGCAGTATTTT
NA	TRBV5-5	NA	TRBJ2-4	CASSLGGDVSKNIQYF	TGTGCCAGCAGCTTAGGCGGCGATGTATCCAAAAACATTCAGTACTTC
once	TRBV15	TRBD1	TRBJ2-7	CATSRYAGTGDEQYF	TGTGCCACCAGCAGATACGCCGGGACAGGGGACGAGCAGTACTTC
NA	TRBV11-2	NA	TRBJ2-1	CASSLSAPLPNNEQFF	TGTGCCAGCAGCTTATCGGCCCCACTCCCCAACAATGAGCAGTTCTTC